This T cell receptor (beta chain) was profiled in a study of T cell responses to AZD1222 COVID-19 vaccine. Profiling relied on immunoSEQ multiplex PCR, and the TCRdb table lists in-frame clones only, not all of them. The table records about 180,000 clones, 85% to 90% of them present only once. After removal of 1 base from V and 8 bases from J, the junction contained 10 bases not matched to a gene. The CDR3 consists of 14 residues. Per the germline V gene, CDR1 is GTSNPN and CDR2 is SVGIG (reference sequence). The genes are TRBV30 and TRBJ1-2, with TRBD1 identical over 7 bases. The clonotype originates from an adult who received the AZD1222 COVID-19 vaccine. The sequences come from peripheral blood, collected 28 days after the second AZD1222 dose. CDR3 bases: TGTGCCTGGAGTGACCCACGGGGCAGGGGGGGCTACACCTTC. Its protein is CAWSDPRGRGGYTF.